The 10 T cell receptor beta chains reported below all come from one sample, sequenced in a study of Graves' ophthalmopathy and Graves' hyperthyroidism. Amplifying from RNA transcripts, the study obtained TCR beta CDR3 regions. The workflow started with a first-round RT-PCR run with HTBI primers and then moved on to a second-round multiplex PCR. TCRdb re-derived calls from the multiplex PCR reads in MiXCR, one entry per CDR3 protein. The sample yields more than 300,000 distinct CDR3 sequences, 15% to 19% seen once. Sample: peripheral blood. These receptors were taken from a woman younger than 30 with stable Graves' hyperthyroidism.

This clonotype was observed at least ten times. The CDR3 coding sequence is TGTGCCAGCAGCTTATCTGGGCTAGCGGGGGGATTGTACGAGCAGTACTTC. Encoded protein: CASSLSGLAGGLYEQYF. V usage is TRBV11-3 and J usage is TRBJ2-7; TRBD2 agrees at 11 bases. Trimming cost V 2 bases and J 4 bases; bases outside gene matches: 10. This CDR3 has 17 amino acids. Germline V gene lookup returns CDR1 SGHNT and CDR2 YENEEA.

The chain uses TRBV28 and TRBJ1-2; D is uncertain. The CDR3 extends over 14 amino acids. CDR1 and CDR2 from the germline V gene are MDHEN and SYDVKM. V lost 7 bases and J 1 base, leaving 13 bases between the germline ends. CDR3 DNA: TGTGCCAGCAAACCTCCGGGAAGTAACTATGGCTACACCTTC. Translating it yields CASKPPGSNYGYTF.

Many counts were recorded for this clonotype. The junction differs from germline at one of its ends, possibly a read error. The rearrangement links TRBV9 to TRBJ1-2, with D perhaps TRBD1 (6 bases). The CDR3 sequence is 12 residues long. Germline V gives CDR1 SGDLS, CDR2 YYNGEE. CDR3 bases: TGTGCCAGCAGCGTAGAAGGGGGGGCCCAAGGCTTC. Amino acid sequence: CASSVEGGAQGF.

A note on this clonotype: One end of the junction is discordant with germline, which a read error may explain. The rearrangement uses TRBV20-1 and TRBJ2-5; no firm D call. The CDR3 is made up of 14 amino acids. Germline values: CDR1 DFQATT, CDR2 SNEGSKA (reference sequence). The CDR3 sequence is CSARSRRAQETRYF. In nucleotides, the CDR3 is TGCAGTGCTAGATCCCGACGAGCTCAAGAGACCCGGTACTTC.

This clonotype has more than one count but fewer than ten. The chain employs TRBV28 and TRBJ2-2; D gene uncertain. There are 17 residues in the CDR3. The V gene lost 2 bases and the J gene lost 4 bases, with 17 bases spanning the gap. Germline CDR1 is MDHEN and CDR2 is SYDVKM. DNA of the CDR3: TGTGCCAGCAGTTTAGGTGCAGCGTTCCTGGGCACCGGGGAGCTGTTTTTT. This sequence encodes CASSLGAAFLGTGELFF.

This clonotype appeared a few times. The chain has TRBV5-1 and TRBJ1-1, with D perhaps TRBD1 (6 bases). The CDR3 contains 14 residues. Germline V gene sequence: CDR1 SGHRS, CDR2 YFSETQ. Trimming stripped 0 bases from V and 5 bases from J, with 11 bases between. CDR3 sequence (DNA): TGCGCCAGCAGCTTGGCCTGGGGGCGGACTGAAGCTTTCTTT. The encoded protein is CASSLAWGRTEAFF. The variable domain in full, with the rest retrieved from reference TRBV5-1 and TRBJ1-1, is KAGVTQTPRYLIKTRGQQVTLSCSPISGHRSVSWYQQTPGQGLQFLFEYFSETQRNKGNFPGRFSGRQFSNSRSEMNVSTLELGDSALYLCASSLAWGRTEAFFGQGTRLTVV.

This clonotype was detected ten times or more. The V call is TRBV14, the J call TRBJ1-3, with D uncertain. The length of the CDR3 is 15 residues. CDR1 and CDR2 from the germline V gene are SGHDN and FVKESK. The germline V and J ends were trimmed by 1 base and 4 bases, with 11 bases remaining between them. The CDR3 region has the DNA TGTGCCAGCAGCCAAGTCGCCTCTCGCGGAAACACCATATATTTT. Translated: CASSQVASRGNTIYF.

Ten or more counts support this clonotype. This chain joins TRBV6-5 and TRBJ2-7; 8 bases are shared with TRBD1. The CDR3 is 15 amino acids. Trimming cost V 2 bases and J 4 bases; bases outside gene matches: 7. Per the germline V gene, CDR1 is MNHEY and CDR2 is SVGAGI. The CDR3 region is CASSYTDRGGYEQYF. DNA of the CDR3: TGTGCCAGCAGTTACACAGACAGGGGTGGGTACGAGCAGTACTTC.

This clonotype was seen ten or more times. The chain carries TRBV24-1 and TRBJ2-6; D uncertain. The length of the CDR3 is 13 residues. Per germline, CDR1 KGHDR and CDR2 SFDVKD. Deletions cut 2 bases from V and 2 bases from J, with 0 bases between. The CDR3, as DNA: TGTGCCACCAGTGATTCTGGGGCCAACGTCCTGACTTTC. It specifies CATSDSGANVLTF.

Worth noting for this clonotype: This may come from a read error, since a much larger clone is one base off. The chain employs TRBV19 and TRBJ1-2; D not resolved. The CDR3 covers 14 residues. The V end lost 3 bases, the J end lost 1 base, and 9 bases lay between the germline ends. Germline V lookup: CDR1 LNHDA, CDR2 SQIVND (reference sequence). The chain's CDR3 is CASSMMDSNYGYTF. CDR3 coding DNA: TGTGCCAGTAGTATGATGGATAGTAACTATGGCTACACCTTC.